Only one count was recorded for the clone carrying this T cell receptor beta chain. As yet, its antigen is unknown. Data came from immunoSEQ multiplex PCR; TCRdb stores just in-frame clones and leaves some out. This table has 110,000 or so clones, 70% to 90% appearing once. This specimen belongs to a study of cytomegalovirus exposure and HLA in healthy donors. Overall study context: A subsequent analysis reported that the 95 to 150 validation repertoires were produced on the same platform that had also been used for the roughly 700 first-cohort repertoires.

Study-wide findings and caveats: Rarity characterized most TCR sequences, yet some public TCRs appeared in many donors. According to reports, the classifier identified cytomegalovirus status with high specificity and sensitivity. The authors enumerated some 160 TCR beta chains as linked to cytomegalovirus.

CDR3 length: 18 residues. Trimming left V 4 bases short and J 7 bases short, with 26 bases between. The V gene's germline CDR1 is KGHSH and CDR2 LQKENI. The receptor's source is a man aged 18-30 years in good health and CMV-seronegative. The chain uses TRBV18 and TRBJ2-1; maybe TRBD2 (5 bases). Sequenced material: PBMCs. In DNA, the CDR3 is TGTGCCAGCTCACAGAGTGAGGGCAGGCATACGTATAATAATGAGCAGTTCTTC. Protein sequence: CASSQSEGRHTYNNEQFF.